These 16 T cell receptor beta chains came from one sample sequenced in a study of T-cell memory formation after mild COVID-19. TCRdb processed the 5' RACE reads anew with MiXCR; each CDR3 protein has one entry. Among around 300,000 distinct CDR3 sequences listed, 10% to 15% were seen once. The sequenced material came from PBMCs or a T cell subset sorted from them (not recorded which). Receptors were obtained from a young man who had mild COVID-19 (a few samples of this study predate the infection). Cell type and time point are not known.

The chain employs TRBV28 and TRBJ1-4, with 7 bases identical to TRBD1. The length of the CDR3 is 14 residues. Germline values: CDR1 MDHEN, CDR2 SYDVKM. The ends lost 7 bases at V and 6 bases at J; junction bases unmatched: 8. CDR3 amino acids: CASTMTGWDEKLFF. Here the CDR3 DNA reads TGTGCCAGCACCATGACAGGGTGGGATGAAAAACTGTTTTTT.

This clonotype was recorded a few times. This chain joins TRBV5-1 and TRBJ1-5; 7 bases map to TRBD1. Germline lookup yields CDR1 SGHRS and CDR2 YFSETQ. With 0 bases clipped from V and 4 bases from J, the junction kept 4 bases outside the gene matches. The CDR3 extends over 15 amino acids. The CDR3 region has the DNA TGCGCCAGCAGCTTGGAGGGGGCGCGGAATCAGCCCCAGCATTTT. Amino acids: CASSLEGARNQPQHF.

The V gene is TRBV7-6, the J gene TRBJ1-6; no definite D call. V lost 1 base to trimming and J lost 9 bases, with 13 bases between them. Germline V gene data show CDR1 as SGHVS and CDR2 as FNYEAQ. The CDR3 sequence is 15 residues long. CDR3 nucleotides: TGTGCCAGCAGCTTAGAATCGGGGAGGAGTTCACCCCTCCACTTT. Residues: CASSLESGRSSPLHF. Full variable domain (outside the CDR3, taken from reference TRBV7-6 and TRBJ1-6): GAGVSQSPRYKVTKRGQDVALRCDPISGHVSLYWYRQALGQGPEFLTYFNYEAQQDKSGLPNDRFSAERPEGSISTLTIQRTEQRDSAMYRCASSLESGRSSPLHFGNGTRLTVT.

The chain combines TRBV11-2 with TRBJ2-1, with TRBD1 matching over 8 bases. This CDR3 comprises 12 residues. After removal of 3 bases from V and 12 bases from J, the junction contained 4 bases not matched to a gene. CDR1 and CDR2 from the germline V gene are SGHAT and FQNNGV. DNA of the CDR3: TGTGCCAGCAGCTTGGACAGGGCGCGGCAGTTCTTC. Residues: CASSLDRARQFF.

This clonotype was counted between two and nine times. CDR3: CASSVAAVSSYEQYF. CDR3 DNA: TGTGCCAGCAGCGTAGCGGCAGTCAGCTCCTACGAGCAGTACTTC. V is TRBV9 and J is TRBJ2-7; D remains unclear. V gave up 0 bases and J gave up 0 bases, with 10 bases separating them. From germline, CDR1 is SGDLS and CDR2 YYNGEE. The CDR3 sequence is 15 residues long.

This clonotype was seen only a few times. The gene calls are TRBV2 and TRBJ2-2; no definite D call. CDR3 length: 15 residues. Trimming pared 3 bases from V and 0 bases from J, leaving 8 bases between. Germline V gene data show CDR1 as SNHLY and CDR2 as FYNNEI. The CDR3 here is CASSDWETNTGELFF. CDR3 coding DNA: TGTGCCAGCAGTGACTGGGAAACGAACACCGGGGAGCTGTTTTTT.

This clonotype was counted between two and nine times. CDR3 protein: CASSLVQGYAFF. The CDR3 nucleotides are TGTGCCAGCAGTTTAGTACAGGGATATGCTTTCTTT. The rearrangement links TRBV12-3 or TRBV12-4 to TRBJ1-1; D may be TRBD1 (6 bases). The V and J ends lost 1 base and 11 bases respectively, with 11 bases between them. The CDR3 runs 12 residues.

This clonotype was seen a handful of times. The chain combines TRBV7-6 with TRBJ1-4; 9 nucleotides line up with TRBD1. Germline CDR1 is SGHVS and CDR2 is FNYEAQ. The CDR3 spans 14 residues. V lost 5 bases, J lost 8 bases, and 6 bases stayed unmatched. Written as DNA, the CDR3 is TGTGCCAGCAGCGACAGGGGGTTGCGGGAAAAACTGTTTTTT. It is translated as CASSDRGLREKLFF.

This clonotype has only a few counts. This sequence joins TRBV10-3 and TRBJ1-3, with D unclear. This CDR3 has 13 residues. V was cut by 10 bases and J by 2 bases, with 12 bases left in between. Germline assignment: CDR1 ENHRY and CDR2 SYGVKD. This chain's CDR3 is CATLQNPGNTIYF. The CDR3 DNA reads TGTGCCACCCTCCAGAATCCTGGAAACACCATATATTTT.

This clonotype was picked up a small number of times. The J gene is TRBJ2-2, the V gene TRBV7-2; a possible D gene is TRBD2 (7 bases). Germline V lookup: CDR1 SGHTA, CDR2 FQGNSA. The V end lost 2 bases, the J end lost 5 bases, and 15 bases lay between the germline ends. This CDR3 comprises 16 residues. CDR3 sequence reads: CASSLYSGGRTGELFF. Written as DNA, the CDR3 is TGTGCCAGCAGCTTATATTCGGGGGGCAGGACCGGGGAGCTGTTTTTT.

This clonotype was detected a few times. CDR3 sequence: CASSLVWQGAYGYTF. CDR3 sequence (DNA): TGTGCCAGCAGCTTAGTTTGGCAGGGAGCTTATGGCTACACCTTC. The chain links TRBV7-8 to TRBJ1-2, with a tentative D call TRBD1 (5 bases). The CDR3 loop spans 15 amino acids. Germline assignment: CDR1 SGHVS and CDR2 FQNEAQ. Trimming stripped 1 base from V and 5 bases from J, with 14 bases between.

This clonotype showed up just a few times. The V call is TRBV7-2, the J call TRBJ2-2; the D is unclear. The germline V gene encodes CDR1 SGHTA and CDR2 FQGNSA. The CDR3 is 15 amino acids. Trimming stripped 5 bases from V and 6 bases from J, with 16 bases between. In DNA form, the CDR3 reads TGTGCCAGCAGCCTCCCCTCGCCTGGGCCCGGGGAGCTGTTTTTT. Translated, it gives CASSLPSPGPGELFF.

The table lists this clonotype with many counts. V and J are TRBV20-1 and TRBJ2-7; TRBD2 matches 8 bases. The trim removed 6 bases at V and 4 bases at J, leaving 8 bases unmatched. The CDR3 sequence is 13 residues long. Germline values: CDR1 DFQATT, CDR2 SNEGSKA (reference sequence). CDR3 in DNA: TGCAGTGCGCGGGGGGCGGATGGTTACGAGCAGTACTTC. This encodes CSARGADGYEQYF.

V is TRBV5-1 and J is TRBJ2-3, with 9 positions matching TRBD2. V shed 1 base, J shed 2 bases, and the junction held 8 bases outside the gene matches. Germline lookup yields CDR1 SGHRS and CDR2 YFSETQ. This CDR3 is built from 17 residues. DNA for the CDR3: TGCGCCAGCAGCTTGAGGGCTAGCGGGACGGACACAGATACGCAGTATTTT. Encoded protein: CASSLRASGTDTDTQYF.

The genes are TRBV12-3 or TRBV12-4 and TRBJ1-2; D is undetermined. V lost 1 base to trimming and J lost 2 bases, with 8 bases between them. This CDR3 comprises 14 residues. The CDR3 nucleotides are TGTGCCAGCAGTTTAGTAGGCAGAAACTATGGCTACACCTTC. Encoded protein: CASSLVGRNYGYTF.

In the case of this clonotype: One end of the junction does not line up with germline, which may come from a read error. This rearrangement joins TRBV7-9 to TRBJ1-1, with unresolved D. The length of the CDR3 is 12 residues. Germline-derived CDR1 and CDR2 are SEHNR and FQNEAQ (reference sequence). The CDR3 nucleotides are TGTGCCAGCACCTTAAGGGCTGGTGAAGCTTTCTTT. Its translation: CASTLRAGEAFF. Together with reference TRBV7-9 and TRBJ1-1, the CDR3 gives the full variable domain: DTGVSQNPRHKITKRGQNVTFRCDPISEHNRLYWYRQTLGQGPEFLTYFQNEAQLEKSRLLSDRFSAERPKGSFSTLEIQRTEQGDSAMYLCASTLRAGEAFFGQGTRLTVV.